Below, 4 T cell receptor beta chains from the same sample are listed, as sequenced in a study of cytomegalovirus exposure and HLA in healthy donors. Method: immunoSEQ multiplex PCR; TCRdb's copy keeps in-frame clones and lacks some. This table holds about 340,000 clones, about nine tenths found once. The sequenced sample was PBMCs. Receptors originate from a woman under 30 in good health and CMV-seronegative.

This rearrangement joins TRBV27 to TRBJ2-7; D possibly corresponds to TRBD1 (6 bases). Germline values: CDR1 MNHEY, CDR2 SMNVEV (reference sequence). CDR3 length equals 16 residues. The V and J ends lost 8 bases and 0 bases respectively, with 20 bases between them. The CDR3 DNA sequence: TGTGCCAGCGGCCCCTTTACAGGGACCCGCTCCTACGAGCAGTACTTC. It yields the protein CASGPFTGTRSYEQYF.

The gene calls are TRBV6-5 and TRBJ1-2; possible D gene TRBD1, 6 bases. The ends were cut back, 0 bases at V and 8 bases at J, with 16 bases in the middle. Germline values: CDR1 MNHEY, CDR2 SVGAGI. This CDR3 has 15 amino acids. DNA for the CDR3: TGTGCCAGCAGTTACTCTGGGGGGGGCGAAAGGGGCTACACCTTC. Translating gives CASSYSGGGERGYTF.

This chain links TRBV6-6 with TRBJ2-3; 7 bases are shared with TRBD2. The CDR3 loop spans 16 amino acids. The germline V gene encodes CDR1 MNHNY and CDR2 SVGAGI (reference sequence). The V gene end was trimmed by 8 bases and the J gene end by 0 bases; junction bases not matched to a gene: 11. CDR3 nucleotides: TGTGCCAGCCGCCGTACGGGACTATCTAGCACAGATACGCAGTATTTT. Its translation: CASRRTGLSSTDTQYF.

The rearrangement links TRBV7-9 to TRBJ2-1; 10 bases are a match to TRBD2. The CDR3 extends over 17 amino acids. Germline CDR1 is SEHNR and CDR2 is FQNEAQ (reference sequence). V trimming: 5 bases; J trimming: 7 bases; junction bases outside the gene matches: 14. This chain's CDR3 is CASSIRITSGINNEQFF. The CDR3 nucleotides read TGTGCCAGCAGCATAAGAATAACTAGCGGGATTAATAATGAGCAGTTCTTC.